The sequence of this T cell receptor beta chain was determined in a study of T cell responses to AZD1222 COVID-19 vaccine. General study points: Reports indicate that nearly half of spike-specific TCRs are directed at unmutated variant regions. Donors were chiefly white British, with a greater number of females, and clonal diversity was perhaps underestimated.

Some second doses came at about 4 weeks and others at about 12 weeks; these were pooled. V was shortened by 4 bases and J by 4 bases, with 11 bases between the two germline ends. The CDR3 runs to 14 residues. Germline lookup yields CDR1 MRHNA and CDR2 SNTAGT. Method: immunoSEQ multiplex PCR; TCRdb's copy keeps in-frame clones and lacks some. This sample has about 140,000 clones; roughly 89% occur once, and the top ten carry under 2%. Concerning this clone itself: Antigen: not known.

The specimen was peripheral blood, collected 28 days after the second AZD1222 dose. This TCR was sampled from an adult who received the AZD1222 COVID-19 vaccine. This chain links TRBV6-4 with TRBJ1-5; no definite D call. CDR3 region: CASSAGPGNQPQHF. CDR3 coding DNA: TGTGCCAGCAGTGCGGGCCCGGGAAATCAGCCCCAGCATTTT.